A single sample gave rise to the 20 T cell receptor beta chains below, sequenced in a study of T cell changes during pregnancy in multiple sclerosis. The assay was immunoSEQ multiplex PCR, and TCRdb's table has in-frame clones only and misses some. The sample lists tens of thousands of clones, roughly 90% occurring once. This specimen was peripheral blood, taken in the first trimester of pregnancy. These receptors all come from a female donor in good health, enrolled as a control in a pregnancy study.

This chain joins TRBV5-6 and TRBJ2-7; 11 bases agree with TRBD1. The CDR3 contains 16 residues. The V and J ends lost 1 base and 2 bases, in that order; junction bases with no gene match: 5. Germline V lookup: CDR1 SGHDT, CDR2 YYEEEE. This chain's CDR3 is CASSLPGTGGPYEQYF. The CDR3 region has the DNA TGTGCCAGCAGCTTGCCCGGGACAGGGGGACCCTACGAGCAGTACTTC.

V is TRBV5-1 and J is TRBJ1-2; 11 nucleotides agree with TRBD1. Germline V lookup: CDR1 SGHRS, CDR2 YFSETQ. CDR3 length: 15 residues. V trimming: 5 bases; J trimming: 6 bases; junction bases outside the gene matches: 9. In nucleotides, the CDR3 is TGCGCCAGCAGAACGGGACAGGGGGACCTTGATGGCTACACCTTC. Encoded protein: CASRTGQGDLDGYTF.

This chain connects TRBV13 to TRBJ1-1; D not resolved. Per the germline V gene, CDR1 is PRHDT and CDR2 is FYEKMQ (reference sequence). Trimming removed 7 bases from V and 3 bases from J, with 15 bases in between. The CDR3 sequence is 14 residues long. The CDR3 nucleotides read TGTGCCAGCATAAACAACCTCGGAGACACTGAAGCTTTCTTT. This codes for CASINNLGDTEAFF.

The chain is built from TRBV5-1 and TRBJ2-1, with 13 bases identical to TRBD2. CDR3 length: 16 amino acids. The J segment lost 6 bases and the V segment lost 0 bases, leaving 3 bases of the junction unmatched. CDR1 and CDR2 (germline): SGHRS, YFSETQ. The CDR3 region is CASSLGGLAGPNEQFF. In DNA, the CDR3 is TGCGCCAGCAGCTTGGGGGGACTAGCGGGGCCCAATGAGCAGTTCTTC. Full variable domain (remainder filled in from reference TRBV5-1 and TRBJ2-1): KAGVTQTPRYLIKTRGQQVTLSCSPISGHRSVSWYQQTPGQGLQFLFEYFSETQRNKGNFPGRFSGRQFSNSRSEMNVSTLELGDSALYLCASSLGGLAGPNEQFFGPGTRLTVL.

The genes are TRBV7-2 and TRBJ2-3, with D maybe TRBD2 (6 bases). From germline, CDR1 is SGHTA and CDR2 FQGNSA. The V end was cut by 4 bases, the J end by 1 base, with 15 bases between. The CDR3 sequence is 16 residues long. CDR3 DNA: TGTGCCAGCAGCTCCTTCGGCGGGGTGGGCACAGATACGCAGTATTTT. This sequence encodes CASSSFGGVGTDTQYF.

The chain links TRBV29-1 to TRBJ2-5; 11 positions agree with TRBD1. The CDR3 spans 13 residues. J gave up 5 bases and V 7 bases, and 6 bases lay outside the gene matches. Looked up from germline, CDR1 is SQVTM and CDR2 is ANQGSEA. In DNA, the CDR3 is TGCAGCGGGCGGACAGGGGGCATGGAGACCCAGTACTTC. It translates to CSGRTGGMETQYF.

The V and J genes are TRBV9 and TRBJ2-1; no clear D. The CDR3 consists of 13 residues. The V gene's germline CDR1 is SGDLS and CDR2 YYNGEE. Trimming shortened V by 4 bases and J by 6 bases, and 11 bases separated the two germline ends. CDR3 region: CASSPGLTNEQFF. CDR3 nucleotide sequence: TGTGCCAGCAGCCCTGGCCTCACCAATGAGCAGTTCTTC.

This clone was seen once. The chain is built from TRBV19 and TRBJ1-5; the match to TRBD1 covers 7 bases. Germline V CDR1 and CDR2: LNHDA, SQIVND (reference sequence). The CDR3 has 14 amino acids. V trimming: 5 bases; J trimming: 4 bases; junction bases outside the gene matches: 5. Here the CDR3 reads CASSGQGDNQPQHF. The CDR3 bases are TGTGCCAGTAGTGGGCAGGGGGATAATCAGCCCCAGCATTTT.

The chain has TRBV5-4 and TRBJ2-2, with D maybe TRBD2 (5 bases). The length of the CDR3 is 13 residues. Trimming left V 7 bases short and J 0 bases short, with 7 bases between. CDR1 and CDR2 (germline): SGHNT, YYREEE (reference sequence). The CDR3, as DNA: TGTGCCAGCGGAGGTCCGAACACCGGGGAGCTGTTTTTT. The encoded protein is CASGGPNTGELFF.

As DNA, the CDR3 is TGTGCCAGCAGCGCCGGACTAGGGGAGCTGTTTTTT. Its protein product is CASSAGLGELFF. The chain uses TRBV9 and TRBJ2-2; TRBD2 is a possible D gene (6 bases). The CDR3 has 12 residues. The V gene lost 3 bases and the J gene lost 8 bases, with 8 bases spanning the gap. CDR1 SGDLS and CDR2 YYNGEE come from the germline V gene.

This sequence joins TRBV27 and TRBJ1-2; weak D call: TRBD1 (6 bases). Germline V lookup: CDR1 MNHEY, CDR2 SMNVEV (reference sequence). This CDR3 comprises 15 residues. The germline V and J ends were trimmed by 2 bases and 6 bases, with 16 bases remaining between them. The DNA for the CDR3 is TGTGCCAGCAGTTTAATCTTTGGGGCAGGGGATGGCTACACCTTC. Translating it yields CASSLIFGAGDGYTF.

The chain has TRBV10-1 and TRBJ2-5, with D perhaps matching TRBD1 (5 bases). Trimming took 8 bases from V and 3 from J, leaving 13 bases between them. CDR1 is WNHNN, CDR2 SYGVQD, per germline (reference sequence). CDR3 length: 13 residues. The DNA of the CDR3 is TGCGCCAGCCCGTCTAGGGGAAAAGAGACCCAGTACTTC. It is translated as CASPSRGKETQYF.

The V gene is TRBV6-5, the J gene TRBJ2-1; TRBD2 aligns across 10 bases. This CDR3 has 14 amino acids. Unmatched junction bases numbered 5, after V lost 4 bases and J lost 8 bases. Looked up from germline, CDR1 is MNHEY and CDR2 is SVGAGI. CDR3 protein: CASSFGLAEDEQFF. Written as DNA, the CDR3 is TGTGCCAGCAGTTTCGGACTAGCGGAGGATGAGCAGTTCTTC.

The chain couples TRBV9 to TRBJ1-1; TRBD1 matches at 9 bases. Germline V lookup: CDR1 SGDLS, CDR2 YYNGEE. The CDR3 consists of 17 residues. The ends lost 3 bases at V and 1 base at J; junction bases unmatched: 10. As DNA, the CDR3 is TGTGCCAGCAGCGCGACCCCCCGGGACAGGGCGAACACTGAAGCTTTCTTT. Amino acid sequence: CASSATPRDRANTEAFF. Looking up the rest from reference TRBV9 and TRBJ1-1 gives the full variable domain: DSGVTQTPKHLITATGQRVTLRCSPRSGDLSVYWYQQSLDQGLQFLIQYYNGEERAKGNILERFSAQQFPDLHSELNLSSLELGDSALYFCASSATPRDRANTEAFFGQGTRLTVV.

The CDR3 nucleotides read TGTGCCAGCTCACCCCTCCCGGGACAGGGGGCTGTCACCGGGGAGCTGTTTTTT. Its protein product is CASSPLPGQGAVTGELFF. The chain employs TRBV18 and TRBJ2-2; TRBD1 aligns across 12 bases. Per the germline V gene, CDR1 is KGHSH and CDR2 is LQKENI. CDR3 length equals 18 residues. With 3 bases clipped from V and 4 bases from J, the junction kept 9 bases outside the gene matches. Variable domain in full (rest from reference TRBV18 and TRBJ2-2): NAGVMQNPRHLVRRRGQEARLRCSPMKGHSHVYWYRQLPEEGLKFMVYLQKENIIDESGMPKERFSAEFPKEGPSILRIQQVVRGDSAAYFCASSPLPGQGAVTGELFFGEGSRLTVL.

V usage is TRBV7-2 and J usage is TRBJ2-2; the match to TRBD1 covers 7 bases. The trim removed 6 bases at V and 1 base at J, leaving 8 bases unmatched. The CDR3 has 16 amino acids. Germline V CDR1 and CDR2: SGHTA, FQGNSA. CDR3: CASRSLRTGNTGELFF. The CDR3 DNA reads as TGTGCCAGCAGATCATTGAGGACAGGGAACACCGGGGAGCTGTTTTTT.

The chain links TRBV7-3 to TRBJ2-2; the match to TRBD2 covers 10 bases. The CDR3 contains 19 residues. J was trimmed by 0 bases and V by 5 bases; bases with no gene match: 12. In germline, CDR1 is SGHTA, CDR2 FQGTGA. CDR3: CASSRAGGPSEANTGELFF. Here the CDR3 DNA reads TGTGCCAGCAGCCGAGCGGGGGGGCCGTCAGAGGCGAACACCGGGGAGCTGTTTTTT.

The chain joins TRBV10-1 to TRBJ1-1, with 7 bases identical to TRBD1. Looked up from germline, CDR1 is WNHNN and CDR2 is SYGVQD (reference sequence). The CDR3 has 14 amino acids. The V gene end was trimmed by 2 bases and the J gene end by 3 bases; junction bases not matched to a gene: 3. This chain's CDR3 is CASSEIDRDTEAFF. CDR3 bases: TGCGCCAGCAGTGAGATAGACAGGGACACTGAAGCTTTCTTT.

V is TRBV4-3 and J is TRBJ2-2; D is perhaps TRBD1 (6 bases). This CDR3 comprises 15 residues. Trimming cost V 5 bases and J 7 bases, with 17 bases left between them. CDR1 and CDR2 from the germline V gene are LGHNA and YSLEER. DNA of the CDR3: TGCGCCAGCAGCTTCCGACCGGTCAGGGGCGGGGAGCTGTTTTTT. The encoded protein is CASSFRPVRGGELFF.

CDR3 protein: CASSGGRDYIDTQYF. Written as DNA, the CDR3 is TGCGCCAGCAGCGGAGGGCGGGACTATATCGATACGCAGTATTTT. The chain joins TRBV5-1 to TRBJ2-3; TRBD2 matches at 7 bases. There are 15 residues in the CDR3. In germline, CDR1 is SGHRS, CDR2 YFSETQ. V lost 4 bases, J lost 6 bases, and 11 bases stayed unmatched.